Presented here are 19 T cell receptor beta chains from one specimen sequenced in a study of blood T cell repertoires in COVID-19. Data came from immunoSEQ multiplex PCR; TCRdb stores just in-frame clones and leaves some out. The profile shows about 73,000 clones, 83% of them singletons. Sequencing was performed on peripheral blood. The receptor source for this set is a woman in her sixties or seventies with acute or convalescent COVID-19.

In DNA form, the CDR3 reads TGTGCCAGCAGTGCCGGGACAGTGGGGGGCGAGCAGTACTTC. Residues: CASSAGTVGGEQYF. V gene TRBV9 combines with J gene TRBJ2-7; a weak D match, TRBD1 (7 bases). CDR1 and CDR2 from the germline V gene are SGDLS and YYNGEE. Trimming shortened V by 5 bases and J by 6 bases, and 18 bases separated the two germline ends. The CDR3 length is 14 residues.

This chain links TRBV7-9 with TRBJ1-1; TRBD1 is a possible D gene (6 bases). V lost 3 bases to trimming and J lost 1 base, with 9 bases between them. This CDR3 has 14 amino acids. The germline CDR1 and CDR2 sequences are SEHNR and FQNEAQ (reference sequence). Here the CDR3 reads CASSFGQKNTEAFF. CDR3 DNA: TGTGCCAGCAGCTTTGGACAGAAGAACACTGAAGCTTTCTTT.

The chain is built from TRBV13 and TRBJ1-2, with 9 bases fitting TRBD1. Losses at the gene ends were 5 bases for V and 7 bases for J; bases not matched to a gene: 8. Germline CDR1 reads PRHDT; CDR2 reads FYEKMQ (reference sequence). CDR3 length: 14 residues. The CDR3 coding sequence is TGTGCCAGCAGCAGAGGACAGGGGAATCTTGGCTACACCTTC. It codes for CASSRGQGNLGYTF.

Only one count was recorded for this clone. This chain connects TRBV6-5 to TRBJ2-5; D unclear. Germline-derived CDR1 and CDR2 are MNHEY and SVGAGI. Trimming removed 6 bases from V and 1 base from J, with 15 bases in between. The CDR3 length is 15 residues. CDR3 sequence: CASRAAAVFQETQYF. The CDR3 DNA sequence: TGTGCCAGCAGGGCCGCGGCGGTCTTCCAAGAGACCCAGTACTTC.

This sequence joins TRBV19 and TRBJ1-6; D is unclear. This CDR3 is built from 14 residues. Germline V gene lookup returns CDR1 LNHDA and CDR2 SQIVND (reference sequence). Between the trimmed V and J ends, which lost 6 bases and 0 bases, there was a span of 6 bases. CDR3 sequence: CASRESSYNSPLHF. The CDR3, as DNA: TGTGCCAGTAGGGAGAGCTCCTATAATTCACCCCTCCACTTT.

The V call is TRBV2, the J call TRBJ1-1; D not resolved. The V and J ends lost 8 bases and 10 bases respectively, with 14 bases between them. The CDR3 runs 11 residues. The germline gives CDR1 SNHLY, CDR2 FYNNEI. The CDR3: CASDPGPGAFF. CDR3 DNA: TGTGCCAGCGACCCTGGGCCTGGAGCTTTCTTT.

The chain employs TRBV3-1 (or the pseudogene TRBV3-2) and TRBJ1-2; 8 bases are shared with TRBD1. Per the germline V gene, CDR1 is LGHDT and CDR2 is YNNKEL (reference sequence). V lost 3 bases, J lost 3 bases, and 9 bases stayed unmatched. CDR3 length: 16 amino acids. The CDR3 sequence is CASSHREMTGDYGYTF. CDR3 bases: TGTGCCAGCAGCCACCGCGAGATGACAGGGGACTATGGCTACACCTTC.

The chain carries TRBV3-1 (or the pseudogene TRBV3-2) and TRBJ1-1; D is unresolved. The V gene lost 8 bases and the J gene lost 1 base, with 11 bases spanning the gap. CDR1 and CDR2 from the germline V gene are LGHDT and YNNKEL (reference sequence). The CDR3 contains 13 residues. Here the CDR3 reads CASRNGQNTEAFF. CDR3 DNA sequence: TGTGCCAGCCGTAATGGGCAGAACACTGAAGCTTTCTTT.

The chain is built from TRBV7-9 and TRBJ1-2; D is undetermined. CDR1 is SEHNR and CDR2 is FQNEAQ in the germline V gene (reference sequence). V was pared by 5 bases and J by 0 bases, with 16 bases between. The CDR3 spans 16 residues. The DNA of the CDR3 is TGTGCCAGCAGCCGATCCGACAACTTAGCTAACTATGGCTACACCTTC. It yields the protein CASSRSDNLANYGYTF.

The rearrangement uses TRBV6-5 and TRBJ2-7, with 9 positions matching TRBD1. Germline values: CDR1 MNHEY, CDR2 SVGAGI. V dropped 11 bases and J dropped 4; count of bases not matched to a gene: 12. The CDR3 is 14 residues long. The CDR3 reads CASKGGTGQYEQYF. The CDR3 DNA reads TGTGCCTCAAAGGGGGGGACAGGGCAATACGAGCAGTACTTC.

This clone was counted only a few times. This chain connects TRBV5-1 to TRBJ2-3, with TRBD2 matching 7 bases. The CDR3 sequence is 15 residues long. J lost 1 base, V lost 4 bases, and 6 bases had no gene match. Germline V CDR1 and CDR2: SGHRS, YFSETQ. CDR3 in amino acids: CASSPGTSGTDTQYF. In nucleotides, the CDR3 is TGCGCCAGCAGCCCCGGTACTAGCGGCACAGATACGCAGTATTTT.

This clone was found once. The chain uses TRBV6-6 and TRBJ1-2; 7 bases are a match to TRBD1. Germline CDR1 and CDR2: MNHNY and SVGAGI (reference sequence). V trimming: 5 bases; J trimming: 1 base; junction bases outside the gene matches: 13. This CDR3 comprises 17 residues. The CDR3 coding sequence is TGTGCCAGCAGTCTGTTACCGGGACAGCGCCTTAACTATGGCTACACCTTC. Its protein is CASSLLPGQRLNYGYTF.

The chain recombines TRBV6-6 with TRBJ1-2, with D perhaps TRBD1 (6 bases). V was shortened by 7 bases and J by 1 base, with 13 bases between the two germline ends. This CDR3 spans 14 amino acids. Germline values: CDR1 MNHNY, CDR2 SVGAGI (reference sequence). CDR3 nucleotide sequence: TGTGCCAGCACCAAGGACAGAGTTAACTATGGCTACACCTTC. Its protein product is CASTKDRVNYGYTF.

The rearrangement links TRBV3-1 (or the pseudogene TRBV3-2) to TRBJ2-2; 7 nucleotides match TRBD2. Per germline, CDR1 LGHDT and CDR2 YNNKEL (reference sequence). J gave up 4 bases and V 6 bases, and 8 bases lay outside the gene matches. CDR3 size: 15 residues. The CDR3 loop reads CASRSKAGITGELFF. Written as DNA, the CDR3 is TGTGCCAGCAGGTCTAAAGCGGGAATCACCGGGGAGCTGTTTTTT.

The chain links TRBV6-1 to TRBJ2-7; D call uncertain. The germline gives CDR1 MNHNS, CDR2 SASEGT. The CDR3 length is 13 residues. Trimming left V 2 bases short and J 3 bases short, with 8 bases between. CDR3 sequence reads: CASSESVYYEQYF. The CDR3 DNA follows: TGTGCCAGCAGTGAAAGCGTGTACTACGAGCAGTACTTC.

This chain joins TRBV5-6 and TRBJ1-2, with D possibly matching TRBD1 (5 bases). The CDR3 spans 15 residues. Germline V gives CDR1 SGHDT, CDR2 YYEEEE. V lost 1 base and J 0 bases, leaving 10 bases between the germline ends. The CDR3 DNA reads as TGTGCCAGCAGCTTGTTCAGGGCCACTAACTATGGCTACACCTTC. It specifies CASSLFRATNYGYTF.

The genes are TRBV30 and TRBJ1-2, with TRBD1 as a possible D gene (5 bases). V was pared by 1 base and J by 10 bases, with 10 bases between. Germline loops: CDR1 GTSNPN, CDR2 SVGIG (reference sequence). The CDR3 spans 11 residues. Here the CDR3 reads CAWSEGRVYTF. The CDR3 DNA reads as TGTGCCTGGAGTGAGGGGAGGGTCTACACCTTC.

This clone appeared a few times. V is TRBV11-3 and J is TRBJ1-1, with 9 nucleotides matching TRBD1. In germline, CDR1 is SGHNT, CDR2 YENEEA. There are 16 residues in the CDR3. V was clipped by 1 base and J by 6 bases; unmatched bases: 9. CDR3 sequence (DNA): TGTGCCAGCAGCTTAGGACAGGGGACAGGGTCCTCTGAAGCTTTCTTT. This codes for CASSLGQGTGSSEAFF.

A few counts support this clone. The CDR3 loop reads CATSDGQAGQPQHF. Written as DNA, the CDR3 is TGTGCCACCAGTGACGGACAGGCCGGTCAGCCCCAGCATTTT. V usage is TRBV24-1 and J usage is TRBJ1-5; 7 bases are a match to TRBD1. The germline CDR1 and CDR2 sequences are KGHDR and SFDVKD. The CDR3 is 14 residues long. J was trimmed by 6 bases and V by 4 bases; bases with no gene match: 5.